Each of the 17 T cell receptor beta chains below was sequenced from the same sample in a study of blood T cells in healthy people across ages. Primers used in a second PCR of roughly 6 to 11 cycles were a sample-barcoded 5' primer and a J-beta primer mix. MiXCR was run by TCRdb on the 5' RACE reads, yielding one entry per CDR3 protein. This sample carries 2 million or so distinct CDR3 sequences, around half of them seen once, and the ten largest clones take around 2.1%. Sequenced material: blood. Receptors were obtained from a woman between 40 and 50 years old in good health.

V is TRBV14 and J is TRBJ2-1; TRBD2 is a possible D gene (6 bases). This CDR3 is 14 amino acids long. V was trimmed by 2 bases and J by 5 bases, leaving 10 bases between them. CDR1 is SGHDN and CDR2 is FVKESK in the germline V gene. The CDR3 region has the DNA TGTGCCAGCAGCCAATGGGAGGAGCACAATGAGCAGTTCTTC. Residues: CASSQWEEHNEQFF.

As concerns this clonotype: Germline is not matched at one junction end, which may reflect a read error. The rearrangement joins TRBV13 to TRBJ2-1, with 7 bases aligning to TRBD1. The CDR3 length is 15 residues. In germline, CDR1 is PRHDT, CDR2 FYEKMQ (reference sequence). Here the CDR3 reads CAGSFGQETHNEQFF. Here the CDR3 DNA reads TGTGCCGGCAGCTTTGGACAGGAAACACACAATGAGCAGTTCTTC.

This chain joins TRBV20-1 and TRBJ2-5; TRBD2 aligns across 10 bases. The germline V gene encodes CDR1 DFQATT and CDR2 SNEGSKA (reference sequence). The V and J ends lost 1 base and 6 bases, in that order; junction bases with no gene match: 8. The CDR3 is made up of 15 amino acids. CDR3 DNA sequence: TGCAGTGCTAGAGGGGAAGCGGGGGGGCCTAAGACCCAGTACTTC. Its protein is CSARGEAGGPKTQYF.

CDR3 DNA sequence: TGTGCCAGCAGTTCCCCAGGGATCGGCAGCGCCAAAAACATTCAGTACTTC. It encodes CASSSPGIGSAKNIQYF. The rearrangement uses TRBV28 and TRBJ2-4; maybe TRBD1 (5 bases). Germline CDR1 is MDHEN and CDR2 is SYDVKM. This CDR3 spans 17 amino acids. V gave up 4 bases and J gave up 1 base, with 17 bases separating them.

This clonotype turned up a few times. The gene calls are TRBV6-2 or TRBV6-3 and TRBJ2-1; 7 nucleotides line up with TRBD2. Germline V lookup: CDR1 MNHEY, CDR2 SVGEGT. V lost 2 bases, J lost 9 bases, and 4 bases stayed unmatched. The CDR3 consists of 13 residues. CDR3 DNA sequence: TGTGCCAGCAGTTACCAGCGGGGCTCTGAGCAGTTCTTC. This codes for CASSYQRGSEQFF.

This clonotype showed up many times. This chain's CDR3 is CASSLVAGSDTQYF. The CDR3, as DNA: TGCGCCAGCAGCTTGGTTGCGGGTTCTGATACGCAGTATTTT. J is TRBJ2-3 and V is TRBV5-1; maybe TRBD2 (5 bases). Germline loops: CDR1 SGHRS, CDR2 YFSETQ. Trimming removed 0 bases from V and 6 bases from J, with 11 bases in between. CDR3 length: 14 amino acids.

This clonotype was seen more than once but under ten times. The CDR3, as DNA: TGTGCCAGCAGCGCCGCAGGGGGGGGTCCCTACGAGCAGTACTTC. It codes for CASSAAGGGPYEQYF. The chain couples TRBV9 to TRBJ2-7, with D perhaps TRBD1 or TRBD2 (7 bases each). Germline CDR1 reads SGDLS; CDR2 reads YYNGEE. The CDR3 runs 15 residues. V lost 3 bases and J lost 2, with 15 bases in between.

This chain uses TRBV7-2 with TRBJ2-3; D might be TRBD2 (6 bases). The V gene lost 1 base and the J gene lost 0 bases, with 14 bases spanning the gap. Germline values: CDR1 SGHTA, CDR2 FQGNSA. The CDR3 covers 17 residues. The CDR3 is CASSLGSSGLSTDTQYF. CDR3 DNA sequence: TGTGCCAGCAGCTTAGGCTCCAGCGGGCTAAGCACAGATACGCAGTATTTT.

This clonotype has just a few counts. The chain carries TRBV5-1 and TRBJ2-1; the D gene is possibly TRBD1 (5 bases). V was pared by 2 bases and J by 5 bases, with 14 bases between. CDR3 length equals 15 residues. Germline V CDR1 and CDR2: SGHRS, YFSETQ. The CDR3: CASSLTDRENNEQFF. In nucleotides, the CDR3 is TGCGCCAGCAGCTTAACTGACAGAGAGAACAATGAGCAGTTCTTC. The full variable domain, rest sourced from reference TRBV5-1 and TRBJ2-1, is KAGVTQTPRYLIKTRGQQVTLSCSPISGHRSVSWYQQTPGQGLQFLFEYFSETQRNKGNFPGRFSGRQFSNSRSEMNVSTLELGDSALYLCASSLTDRENNEQFFGPGTRLTVL.

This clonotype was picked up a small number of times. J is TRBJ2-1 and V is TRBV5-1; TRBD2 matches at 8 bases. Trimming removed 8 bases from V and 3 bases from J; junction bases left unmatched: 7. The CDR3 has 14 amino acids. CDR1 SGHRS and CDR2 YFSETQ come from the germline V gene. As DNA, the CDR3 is TGCGCCAGGCCACGGGAGGGGTTCTACAATGAGCAGTTCTTC. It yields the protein CARPREGFYNEQFF.

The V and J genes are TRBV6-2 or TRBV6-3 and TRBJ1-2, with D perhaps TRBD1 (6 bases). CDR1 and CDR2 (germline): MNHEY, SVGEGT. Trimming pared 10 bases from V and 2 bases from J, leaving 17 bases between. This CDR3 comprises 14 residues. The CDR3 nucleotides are TGTGCCACCAGAAAGATCCAGGGGAACTATGGCTACACCTTC. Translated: CATRKIQGNYGYTF.

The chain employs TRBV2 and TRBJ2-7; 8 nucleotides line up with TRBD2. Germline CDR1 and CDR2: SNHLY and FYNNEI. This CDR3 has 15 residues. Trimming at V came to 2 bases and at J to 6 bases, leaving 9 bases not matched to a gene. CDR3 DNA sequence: TGTGCCAGCAGTGAACTCGGGACTAGTCGAGCCGAGCAGTACTTC. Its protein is CASSELGTSRAEQYF. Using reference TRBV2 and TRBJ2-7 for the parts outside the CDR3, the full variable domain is EPEVTQTPSHQVTQMGQEVILRCVPISNHLYFYWYRQILGQKVEFLVSFYNNEISEKSEIFDDQFSVERPDGSNFTLKIRSTKLEDSAMYFCASSELGTSRAEQYFGPGTRLTVT.

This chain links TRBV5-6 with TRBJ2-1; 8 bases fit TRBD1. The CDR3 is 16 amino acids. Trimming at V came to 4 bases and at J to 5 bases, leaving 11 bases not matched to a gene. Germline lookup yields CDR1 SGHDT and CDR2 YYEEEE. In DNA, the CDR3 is TGTGCCAGCAGCGAGACAGGGACAGGCAAGGACAATGAGCAGTTCTTC. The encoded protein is CASSETGTGKDNEQFF.

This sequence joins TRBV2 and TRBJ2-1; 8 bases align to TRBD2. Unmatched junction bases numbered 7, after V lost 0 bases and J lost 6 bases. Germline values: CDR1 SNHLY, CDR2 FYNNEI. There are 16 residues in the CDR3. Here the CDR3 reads CASSEALSGGSNEQFF. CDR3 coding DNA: TGTGCCAGCAGTGAAGCGCTAAGCGGGGGAAGCAATGAGCAGTTCTTC.

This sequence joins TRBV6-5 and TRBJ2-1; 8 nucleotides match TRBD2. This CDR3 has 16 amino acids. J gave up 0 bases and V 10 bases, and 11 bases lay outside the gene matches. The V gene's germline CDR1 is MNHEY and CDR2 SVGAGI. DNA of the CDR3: TGTGCCAACAGGAGCGGGGGCCCTAACTCCTACAATGAGCAGTTCTTC. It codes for CANRSGGPNSYNEQFF.

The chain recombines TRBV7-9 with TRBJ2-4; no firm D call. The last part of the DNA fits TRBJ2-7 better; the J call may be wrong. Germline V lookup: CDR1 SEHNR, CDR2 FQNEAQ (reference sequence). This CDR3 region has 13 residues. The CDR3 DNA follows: TGTGCCAGCGAAGGGTCCATCTCCTACGAGCAGTACTTC. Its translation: CASEGSISYEQYF.

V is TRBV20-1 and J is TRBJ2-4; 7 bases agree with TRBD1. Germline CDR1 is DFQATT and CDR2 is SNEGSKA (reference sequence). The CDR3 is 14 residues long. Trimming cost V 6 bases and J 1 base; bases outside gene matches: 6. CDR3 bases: TGCAGTGCCTCGCCGGACAGGGCCAAAAACATTCAGTACTTC. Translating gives CSASPDRAKNIQYF.